This T cell receptor (beta chain) derives from a study of molecular identifiers for immune sequencing clone quantification. There are many counts of this clonotype. Its matching antigen is unknown. Sorting was used to obtain naive CD8 T cells (CD8+CD4-CCR7+CD45RA+). General observations from the study: Over 97% of CMV-specific effector molecules, but under 1% of naive ones, were in clones above 20 copies. Jurkat TCR RNA that was spiked in from one cell was reportedly detectable among 950,000 to 1,000,000 naive cells. Highly expanded clone sizes could be underestimated through barcode sharing by identical TCR molecules.

The CDR3 has 16 residues. Germline CDR1 and CDR2: SGHDN and FVKESK. Deletions cut 1 base from V and 0 bases from J, with 7 bases between. TCRdb used MiXCR to reprocess the PCR reads, holding one entry per CDR3 protein. The table has more than 450,000 distinct CDR3 sequences, around 23% seen once. J is TRBJ2-6 and V is TRBV14; no clear D. The sequenced sample was naive CD8+ T cells from blood, with Jurkat cell RNA spiked in. Subset here: FACS-sorted CD8+CD4-CCR7+CD45RA+ naive T cells. This sequence was found in a human donor in good health. Some libraries in this study had Jurkat cell RNA spiked in. CDR3 nucleotides: TGTGCCAGCAGCCAAGTTTTCGGCTCTGGGGCCAACGTCCTGACTTTC. Its protein is CASSQVFGSGANVLTF.